This T cell receptor (beta chain) comes out of a study of cytomegalovirus exposure and HLA in healthy donors. Study results and limitations: The authors listed approximately 150 TCR beta chains as cytomegalovirus-associated. In a later analysis, a genetic analysis reported fewer productive-TCR N-insertions in an Asian-associated ancestry cluster than the cohort average. The study had only CMV serostatus as immune exposure information. Association of a missense DCLRE1C variant with TCR beta V- and J-gene trimming was reported in a later analysis.

As to this clone: The antigen is not known.

PCR was performed using 60 Vbeta and 13 Jbeta primers. This table comes from immunoSEQ multiplex PCR, and its TCRdb copy is limited to in-frame clones, with some not included. Of some 110,000 clones in the sample, 70% to 85% were seen once. Trimming shortened V by 1 base and J by 1 base, and 13 bases separated the two germline ends. The CDR3 consists of 16 residues. CDR1 and CDR2 from the germline V gene are SGHTA and FQGNSA. This clonotype was obtained from a woman aged 45 to 65 in good health and CMV-seropositive. Sequenced sample: PBMCs. This sequence joins TRBV7-2 and TRBJ1-2; no clear D gene. The CDR3, as DNA: TGTGCCAGCAGCTTAGTCAGGCCGTCGGATAACTATGGCTACACCTTC. As protein: CASSLVRPSDNYGYTF.